These 19 T cell receptor beta chains were sequenced from one sample in a study of blood T cell repertoires in COVID-19. Some clones are missing from TCRdb's copy, which holds only in-frame ones; the method was immunoSEQ multiplex PCR. The data hold about 45,000 clones, with around 90% observed a single time. Sequencing was performed on peripheral blood. The source of these receptors is a woman at least 80 years old with active COVID-19.

The chain combines TRBV11-2 with TRBJ2-7; D perhaps matches TRBD2 (6 bases). Germline CDR1 is SGHAT and CDR2 is FQNNGV. The CDR3 spans 16 residues. Trimming removed 4 bases at V and 5 bases at J, with 21 bases between. CDR3 coding DNA: TGTGCCAGCAGCTCGCGGCAGTCTAGCGCCACGGACGAGCAGTACTTC. Its protein is CASSSRQSSATDEQYF.

The chain has TRBV28 and TRBJ2-5; 15 positions match TRBD2. Germline V gene sequence: CDR1 MDHEN, CDR2 SYDVKM. This CDR3 spans 17 amino acids. After removal of 5 bases from V and 4 bases from J, the junction contained 8 bases not matched to a gene. The CDR3 here is CASSPYGLAGGPETQYF. In DNA, the CDR3 is TGTGCCAGCAGTCCATACGGACTAGCGGGGGGGCCAGAGACCCAGTACTTC.

This clone has more than one count but fewer than ten. The gene calls are TRBV5-1 and TRBJ1-1; D is uncertain. The CDR3 is made up of 14 amino acids. Trimming cost V 4 bases and J 1 base, with 11 bases left between them. Germline V gene data show CDR1 as SGHRS and CDR2 as YFSETQ. As DNA, the CDR3 is TGCGCCAGCAGCCCCCAGCCGGGGAACACTGAAGCTTTCTTT. Residues: CASSPQPGNTEAFF.

This chain joins TRBV7-2 and TRBJ2-7; D is unclear. The CDR3 runs 16 residues. Germline V CDR1 and CDR2: SGHTA, FQGNSA. Trimming took off 1 base at V and 0 bases at J, with 13 bases between the two ends. CDR3 sequence reads: CASSLDSAGDSYEQYF. CDR3 coding DNA: TGTGCCAGCAGCTTAGATTCGGCAGGCGACTCCTACGAGCAGTACTTC. The whole variable domain, filled in from reference TRBV7-2 and TRBJ2-7, reads GAGVSQSPSNKVTEKGKDVELRCDPISGHTALYWYRQSLGQGLEFLIYFQGNSAPDKSGLPSDRFSAERTGGSVSTLTIQRTQQEDSAVYLCASSLDSAGDSYEQYFGPGTRLTVT.

The chain links TRBV9 to TRBJ2-2; weak D call: TRBD1 (6 bases). Germline V CDR1 and CDR2: SGDLS, YYNGEE. The CDR3 runs to 14 residues. The germline V and J ends were trimmed by 3 bases and 8 bases, with 14 bases remaining between them. Here the CDR3 DNA reads TGTGCCAGCAGCGCAGGGGCCGGTAGGGGGGAGCTGTTTTTT. Encoded protein: CASSAGAGRGELFF.

This chain connects TRBV5-6 to TRBJ1-4; TRBD1 might be the D (6 bases). Deletions cut 2 bases from V and 3 bases from J, with 14 bases between. Germline V gene sequence: CDR1 SGHDT, CDR2 YYEEEE. This CDR3 is built from 16 residues. The CDR3 protein is CASSFTGNTANEKLFF. In DNA form, the CDR3 reads TGTGCCAGCAGCTTCACAGGGAATACGGCTAATGAAAAACTGTTTTTT.

The chain couples TRBV5-5 to TRBJ1-2; 7 nucleotides align to TRBD1. The germline CDR1 and CDR2 sequences are SGHKS and YYEKEE (reference sequence). The CDR3 sequence is 15 residues long. Trimming took 1 base from V and 2 from J; bases not matched to a gene: 5. The CDR3 is CASSLNGQVNYGYTF. DNA of the CDR3: TGTGCCAGCAGCTTGAACGGACAGGTGAACTATGGCTACACCTTC.

This chain joins TRBV6-6 and TRBJ2-3, with D tentatively TRBD2 (7 bases). The ends were cut back, 4 bases at V and 7 bases at J, with 15 bases in the middle. This CDR3 region has 14 residues. The V gene's germline CDR1 is MNHNY and CDR2 SVGAGI (reference sequence). The CDR3 spells CASSFRGAGNTQYF. The CDR3 coding sequence is TGTGCCAGCAGTTTCCGGGGGGCGGGGAATACGCAGTATTTT.

The chain employs TRBV5-1 and TRBJ2-1; 12 bases fit TRBD2. J gave up 2 bases and V 4 bases, and 4 bases lay outside the gene matches. The CDR3 loop spans 16 amino acids. From germline, CDR1 is SGHRS and CDR2 YFSETQ. In DNA, the CDR3 is TGCGCCAGCAGCACACGGACTAGCGGGACCTACAATGAGCAGTTCTTC. This codes for CASSTRTSGTYNEQFF.

V usage is TRBV27 and J usage is TRBJ2-6; D is perhaps TRBD1 (6 bases). The CDR3 runs 16 residues. The germline gives CDR1 MNHEY, CDR2 SMNVEV (reference sequence). V lost 5 bases, J lost 2 bases, and 13 bases lay in between. The CDR3, as DNA: TGTGCCAGCAGTCCCCGAGCAGGGGCTGGGGCCAACGTCCTGACTTTC. It translates to CASSPRAGAGANVLTF.

The V gene is TRBV4-2, the J gene TRBJ1-3; D gene unclear. V was shortened by 0 bases and J by 4 bases, with 10 bases between the two germline ends. The CDR3 has 15 residues. The germline CDR1 and CDR2 sequences are LGHNA and YNFKEQ. The CDR3: CASSQDRGMGNTIYF. For the CDR3, the DNA is TGTGCCAGCAGCCAAGATCGAGGGATGGGAAACACCATATATTTT.

V gene TRBV3-1 (or the pseudogene TRBV3-2) combines with J gene TRBJ2-1; 9 bases agree with TRBD1. V was pared by 1 base and J by 6 bases, with 7 bases of the junction left unmatched. CDR3 size: 16 residues. Germline CDR1 reads LGHDT; CDR2 reads YNNKEL (reference sequence). The CDR3 spells CASSQALGQGGNEQFF. As DNA, the CDR3 is TGTGCCAGCAGCCAAGCCCTGGGACAGGGTGGCAATGAGCAGTTCTTC.

The chain is built from TRBV27 and TRBJ1-4, with D possibly TRBD1 on 6 matching bases. Germline CDR1 is MNHEY and CDR2 is SMNVEV (reference sequence). Trimming took 6 bases from V and 1 from J, leaving 18 bases between them. The CDR3 consists of 17 residues. Written as DNA, the CDR3 is TGTGCCAGCAGCTGGGGTGGGAGGGGGATAACTAATGAAAAACTGTTTTTT. This encodes CASSWGGRGITNEKLFF.

V is TRBV7-9 and J is TRBJ1-6, with D possibly being TRBD1 (5 bases). Germline lookup yields CDR1 SEHNR and CDR2 FQNEAQ (reference sequence). V dropped 1 base and J dropped 7 bases, with 8 bases sitting between them. The CDR3 totals 14 residues. Here the CDR3 reads CASSLVGGNSPLHF. The CDR3 DNA reads as TGTGCCAGCAGCTTAGTGGGGGGGAATTCACCCCTCCACTTT. Variable domain in full (rest from reference TRBV7-9 and TRBJ1-6): DTGVSQNPRHKITKRGQNVTFRCDPISEHNRLYWYRQTLGQGPEFLTYFQNEAQLEKSRLLSDRFSAERPKGSFSTLEIQRTEQGDSAMYLCASSLVGGNSPLHFGNGTRLTVT.

This chain joins TRBV7-8 and TRBJ2-3; D is perhaps TRBD2 (7 bases). The V gene's germline CDR1 is SGHVS and CDR2 FQNEAQ. The V gene lost 0 bases and the J gene lost 1 base, with 14 bases spanning the gap. The CDR3 spans 17 residues. CDR3 amino acids: CASSLAWGGAGTDTQYF. In DNA form, the CDR3 reads TGTGCCAGCAGCTTAGCATGGGGGGGCGCAGGCACAGATACGCAGTATTTT.

The genes are TRBV3-1 (or the pseudogene TRBV3-2) and TRBJ2-1; TRBD2 matches at 9 bases. This CDR3 region has 16 residues. V dropped 2 bases and J dropped 9; count of bases not matched to a gene: 11. CDR1 and CDR2 from the germline V gene are LGHDT and YNNKEL (reference sequence). CDR3: CASSQQNLAGIGEQFF. The CDR3, as DNA: TGTGCCAGCAGCCAACAAAACCTAGCGGGGATTGGTGAGCAGTTCTTC.

The chain combines TRBV19 with TRBJ2-7; TRBD2 agrees at 14 bases. Germline values: CDR1 LNHDA, CDR2 SQIVND (reference sequence). This CDR3 spans 16 amino acids. J gave up 7 bases and V 4 bases, and 9 bases lay outside the gene matches. This CDR3 reads CASSTRLAGGTGEQYF. The CDR3 region has the DNA TGTGCCAGTAGTACTCGACTAGCGGGGGGGACGGGTGAGCAGTACTTC.

The chain carries TRBV18 and TRBJ1-2, with 7 bases matching TRBD1. J was trimmed by 0 bases and V by 3 bases; bases with no gene match: 4. CDR1 KGHSH and CDR2 LQKENI come from the germline V gene. CDR3 size: 15 residues. CDR3 DNA: TGTGCCAGCTCACCCTCCGGGACAGCTAACTATGGCTACACCTTC. This codes for CASSPSGTANYGYTF.

This chain links TRBV5-1 with TRBJ2-3, with 8 bases aligning to TRBD1. This CDR3 has 15 residues. Germline CDR1 and CDR2: SGHRS and YFSETQ. Trimming at V came to 2 bases and at J to 4 bases, leaving 6 bases not matched to a gene. This CDR3 reads CASSFRTGYADTQYF. CDR3 DNA sequence: TGCGCCAGCAGCTTTAGGACAGGGTATGCAGATACGCAGTATTTT.